This entry lists 9 T cell receptor beta chains sequenced from one sample in a study of identical twins. TCRdb reprocessed the 5' RACE reads via MiXCR and lists one record per CDR3 protein. The table includes about 530,000 distinct CDR3 sequences, 20% to 25% detected once. These sequences were also reported in another study, on yellow fever vaccine responses in identical twins.

The specimen was CD4+ T cells sorted from blood. All receptors derive from a woman aged 18-30 years in good health.

On this clonotype: A read error may produce the germline difference seen at one junction end. The chain links TRBV12-3 or TRBV12-4 to TRBJ2-4; D might be TRBD2 (6 bases). The CDR3 contains 14 residues. CDR3 nucleotide sequence: TGTGCCAGCAGTATAGCGGTAGCCAAAAACATTCAGTACTTC. This encodes CASSIAVAKNIQYF.

The V and J genes are TRBV5-1 and TRBJ2-1; TRBD1 might be the D (6 bases). Per germline, CDR1 SGHRS and CDR2 YFSETQ. V was clipped by 0 bases and J by 6 bases, with 13 bases between them. CDR3 length: 15 residues. The CDR3: CASSLALGRGNEQFF. In DNA form, the CDR3 reads TGCGCCAGCAGCTTGGCCTTAGGCAGGGGCAATGAGCAGTTCTTC.

The V and J genes are TRBV7-2 and TRBJ2-1; D unresolved. Trimming shortened V by 1 base and J by 9 bases, and 7 bases separated the two germline ends. The CDR3 has 12 amino acids. CDR1 is SGHTA, CDR2 FQGNSA, per germline. The CDR3 loop is CASSLEYGEQFF. CDR3 sequence (DNA): TGTGCCAGCAGCTTAGAATACGGTGAGCAGTTCTTC. Together with reference TRBV7-2 and TRBJ2-1, the CDR3 gives the full variable domain: GAGVSQSPSNKVTEKGKDVELRCDPISGHTALYWYRQSLGQGLEFLIYFQGNSAPDKSGLPSDRFSAERTGGSVSTLTIQRTQQEDSAVYLCASSLEYGEQFFGPGTRLTVL.

This clonotype was counted a few times. The chain employs TRBV7-2 and TRBJ2-3, with D tentatively TRBD2 (5 bases). CDR1 and CDR2 from the germline V gene are SGHTA and FQGNSA. V lost 0 bases and J lost 5, with 9 bases in between. This CDR3 has 14 residues. CDR3 amino acids: CASSLALDLDTQYF. The CDR3 bases are TGTGCCAGCAGCTTAGCGCTGGACTTAGATACGCAGTATTTT.

This clonotype occurred many times. The gene calls are TRBV10-3 and TRBJ2-3; D is perhaps TRBD1 (5 bases). Trimming removed 0 bases from V and 4 bases from J, with 8 bases in between. Germline-derived CDR1 and CDR2 are ENHRY and SYGVKD. This CDR3 is built from 14 residues. The CDR3 spells CAISESQGPDTQYF. As DNA, the CDR3 is TGTGCCATCAGTGAGTCCCAGGGCCCAGATACGCAGTATTTT.

This clonotype was seen repeatedly, ten times or more. The chain has TRBV12-3 or TRBV12-4 and TRBJ2-1; TRBD2 matches at 12 bases. The CDR3 is made up of 15 amino acids. J gave up 7 bases and V 5 bases, and 6 bases lay outside the gene matches. As DNA, the CDR3 is TGTGCCAGCAGTGAGACTAGCGGGAGTTGGAATGAGCAGTTCTTC. Protein: CASSETSGSWNEQFF.

The chain recombines TRBV10-3 with TRBJ2-3; D is perhaps TRBD2 (7 bases). The length of the CDR3 is 16 residues. The V end lost 3 bases, the J end lost 4 bases, and 17 bases lay between the germline ends. Germline V gives CDR1 ENHRY, CDR2 SYGVKD. The CDR3 is CAISDERGGLSDTQYF. In DNA, the CDR3 is TGTGCCATCAGTGACGAGAGGGGGGGATTATCAGATACGCAGTATTTT.

The chain couples TRBV6-1 to TRBJ1-6; 7 positions match TRBD1. Germline V gives CDR1 MNHNS, CDR2 SASEGT. J gave up 9 bases and V 5 bases, and 7 bases lay outside the gene matches. The CDR3 contains 14 residues. The CDR3 region has the DNA TGTGCCAGCAGTCCCCCAAACAGGGGTTCACCCCTCCACTTT. Amino acids: CASSPPNRGSPLHF.

This clonotype was seen only a few times. One end of the junction is discordant with germline, which a read error may explain. CDR3: CASREGNTTYF. In DNA, the CDR3 is TGCGCCAGCAGGGAAGGAAACACCACATATTTT. This chain connects TRBV5-1 to TRBJ1-3; unclear D gene. In germline, CDR1 is SGHRS, CDR2 YFSETQ. The CDR3 has 11 residues.